Sequencing of this TCR beta chain was carried out in a study of T cell responses to AZD1222 COVID-19 vaccine. Findings and caveats of the study: White British ancestry dominated among donors, who included more females, and clonal diversity was possibly underestimated. There were repertoire samples only from the period after the peak T cell response. An increase in Spike-specific TCR breadth and depth was observed after two AZD1222 doses.

TCRdb's copy holds only in-frame clones and misses some; the assay was immunoSEQ multiplex PCR. The sample has approximately 90,000 clones; about 89% are singletons. The germline V and J ends were trimmed by 4 bases and 4 bases, with 14 bases remaining between them. Germline loops: CDR1 MDHEN, CDR2 SYDVKM. The CDR3 sequence is 14 residues long. Note on this clone: What it recognizes is unknown.

The sequence was obtained from an adult in good health. V is TRBV28 and J is TRBJ2-7; D not resolved. The source was peripheral blood, collected on day 0 of AZD1222 vaccination. The CDR3 spells CASSWAGSPYEQYF. The CDR3 nucleotides read TGTGCCAGCAGTTGGGCAGGTAGTCCTTACGAGCAGTACTTC. Filled out from reference TRBV28 and TRBJ2-7, the complete variable domain reads DVKVTQSSRYLVKRTGEKVFLECVQDMDHENMFWYRQDPGLGLRLIYFSYDVKMKEKGDIPEGYSVSREKKERFSLILESASTNQTSMYLCASSWAGSPYEQYFGPGTRLTVT.